Below are 23 T cell receptor beta chains sequenced from a single sample in a study of CD8+ T cells in alopecia areata. Extracted from the samples, RNA was reverse transcribed into cDNA to serve as the sequencing template. Clones were sequenced by immunoSEQ multiplex PCR, and TCRdb holds only the in-frame ones, with some missing. The sample lists 95,000 to 100,000 clones; 60% to 65% were seen once. Sample treatment: oral pan-JAK inhibitor, 5-10 mg twice daily. The source material was CD8+ T cells sorted from blood, sampled at week 4, from a patient treated with tofacitinib. Receptors originate from a human donor with alopecia areata.

The J gene is TRBJ1-5, the V gene TRBV7-2; D is ambiguous. Germline V CDR1 and CDR2: SGHTA, FQGNSA. Trimming left V 1 base short and J 7 bases short, with 11 bases between. The CDR3 spans 14 residues. DNA for the CDR3: TGTGCCAGCAGCTTAGTGCCCGGAGGACAGCCCCAGCATTTT. It codes for CASSLVPGGQPQHF.

The V and J genes are TRBV4-2 and TRBJ1-5; no firm D call. V was clipped by 1 base and J by 6 bases, with 13 bases between them. Germline CDR1 LGHNA, CDR2 YNFKEQ. The CDR3 is 15 residues long. The CDR3 sequence is CASSQAVTAGQPQHF. CDR3 bases: TGTGCCAGCAGCCAAGCGGTCACGGCGGGTCAGCCCCAGCATTTT.

This chain uses TRBV5-1 with TRBJ2-1; the match to TRBD2 covers 8 bases. Germline V gene lookup returns CDR1 SGHRS and CDR2 YFSETQ. The length of the CDR3 is 16 residues. Germline trimming cut 1 base from V and 7 bases from J; bases unmatched to any gene: 10. CDR3 sequence reads: CASSLIALAGANEQFF. CDR3 sequence (DNA): TGCGCCAGCAGCTTGATCGCGCTAGCGGGTGCTAATGAGCAGTTCTTC.

The genes are TRBV10-3 and TRBJ2-5; no reliable D call. V shed 2 bases and J shed 3 bases, with 13 bases lying between them. The CDR3 length is 15 residues. Looked up from germline, CDR1 is ENHRY and CDR2 is SYGVKD. The CDR3 spells CAISEGIKMEETQYF. The CDR3 nucleotides read TGTGCCATCAGTGAGGGCATTAAAATGGAAGAGACCCAGTACTTC.

In this sample, this clone turned up a few times. The chain is built from TRBV2 and TRBJ2-3; 10 nucleotides match TRBD2. Germline lookup yields CDR1 SNHLY and CDR2 FYNNEI. With 6 bases clipped from V and 5 bases from J, the junction kept 17 bases outside the gene matches. The CDR3 is made up of 18 amino acids. The CDR3 DNA reads as TGTGCCAGCAGCTTAAGCGGGAGGGCCGAATCTGTTCGAGATACGCAGTATTTT. Residues: CASSLSGRAESVRDTQYF.

This chain connects TRBV27 to TRBJ2-7; 7 bases are a match to TRBD1. Trimming at V came to 5 bases and at J to 2 bases, leaving 9 bases not matched to a gene. Germline CDR1 and CDR2: MNHEY and SMNVEV (reference sequence). The CDR3 runs 15 residues. CDR3 sequence: CASSVLQGSPYEQYF. In DNA form, the CDR3 reads TGTGCCAGCAGTGTCCTACAGGGGAGCCCCTACGAGCAGTACTTC.

This clone was detected only a few times. V and J are TRBV6-5 and TRBJ1-2; the D is unclear. Germline assignment: CDR1 MNHEY and CDR2 SVGAGI. This CDR3 is built from 14 residues. Trimming removed 2 bases at V and 6 bases at J, with 13 bases between. CDR3 in amino acids: CASSYEGGLDGYTF. The CDR3, as DNA: TGTGCCAGCAGTTACGAGGGCGGTTTGGATGGCTACACCTTC.

The V call is TRBV9, the J call TRBJ2-7, with TRBD1 matching 7 bases. Germline-derived CDR1 and CDR2 are SGDLS and YYNGEE. V shed 3 bases and J 7 bases; nucleotides not matched to a gene: 4. There are 12 residues in the CDR3. Here the CDR3 DNA reads TGTGCCAGCAGCGCAGGGGGTGTTGAGCAGTACTTC. Translated, it gives CASSAGGVEQYF.

The J gene is TRBJ2-1, the V gene TRBV29-1; TRBD2 matches at 13 bases. V shed 4 bases, J shed 0 bases, and the junction held 3 bases outside the gene matches. Germline V gene lookup returns CDR1 SQVTM and CDR2 ANQGSEA. This CDR3 is built from 16 residues. CDR3 amino acids: CSVGGTSGTSYNEQFF. The CDR3 DNA follows: TGCAGCGTTGGTGGGACTAGCGGGACCTCCTACAATGAGCAGTTCTTC.

CDR3 DNA sequence: TGTGCCAGCATCGGGACGTTTTATGGCTACACCTTC. Its translation is CASIGTFYGYTF. V and J are TRBV2 and TRBJ1-2; tentatively, D is TRBD1 (5 bases). This CDR3 has 12 amino acids. Trimming took off 7 bases at V and 5 bases at J, with 11 bases between the two ends. Germline V gene sequence: CDR1 SNHLY, CDR2 FYNNEI.

This chain uses TRBV27 with TRBJ2-3; D might be TRBD1 (6 bases). Germline-derived CDR1 and CDR2 are MNHEY and SMNVEV (reference sequence). The CDR3 consists of 14 residues. The ends were cut back, 6 bases at V and 3 bases at J, with 13 bases in the middle. The CDR3 DNA reads TGTGCCAGCAGCTATCAGGGGTGGACAGATACGCAGTATTTT. Translation gives CASSYQGWTDTQYF.

The CDR3 DNA sequence: TGTGCCAGCAGTTTGGGGGGTCCTACTTCTGGGGCCAACGTCCTGACTTTC. The encoded protein is CASSLGGPTSGANVLTF. V usage is TRBV27 and J usage is TRBJ2-6, with D possibly being TRBD2 (6 bases). The V end was cut by 3 bases, the J end by 1 base, with 13 bases between. This CDR3 has 17 residues. CDR1 and CDR2 (germline): MNHEY, SMNVEV (reference sequence).

This clone was detected a few times. This chain links TRBV7-9 with TRBJ1-1; D is uncertain. V was trimmed by 5 bases and J by 1 base, leaving 2 bases between them. Germline assignment: CDR1 SEHNR and CDR2 FQNEAQ (reference sequence). The CDR3 totals 11 residues. CDR3 protein: CASSGNTEAFF. The CDR3 nucleotides read TGTGCCAGCAGCGGGAACACTGAAGCTTTCTTT.

The gene calls are TRBV2 and TRBJ2-5; D might be TRBD1 (6 bases). The ends were cut back, 1 base at V and 3 bases at J, with 12 bases in the middle. The CDR3 is 15 amino acids. Germline CDR1 SNHLY, CDR2 FYNNEI. In DNA, the CDR3 is TGTGCCAGCAGTGAAGGGCAGGGGTTGGAAGAGACCCAGTACTTC. This sequence encodes CASSEGQGLEETQYF.

The genes are TRBV30 and TRBJ2-7; possible D gene TRBD2, 6 bases. The V end was cut by 3 bases, the J end by 4 bases, with 13 bases between. Germline V CDR1 and CDR2: GTSNPN, SVGIG (reference sequence). The CDR3 loop spans 13 amino acids. The DNA of the CDR3 is TGTGCCTGGAGACCGGGGGTAGGTTACGAGCAGTACTTC. Protein sequence: CAWRPGVGYEQYF.

This clone appeared many times. The chain joins TRBV14 to TRBJ2-7, with D unclear. The germline V gene has CDR1 SGHDN and CDR2 FVKESK. The CDR3 length is 15 residues. V lost 3 bases and J 0 bases, leaving 12 bases between the germline ends. The CDR3 spells CASSHGVSLSYEQYF. Here the CDR3 DNA reads TGTGCCAGCAGCCATGGGGTTTCTCTCTCCTACGAGCAGTACTTC.

This sequence joins TRBV5-1 and TRBJ2-7; 7 nucleotides match TRBD1. Germline V gene data show CDR1 as SGHRS and CDR2 as YFSETQ. This CDR3 has 13 amino acids. Germline trimming cut 2 bases from V and 6 bases from J; bases unmatched to any gene: 5. This CDR3 reads CASSFRQGAEQYF. The CDR3 nucleotides read TGCGCCAGCAGCTTCCGACAGGGCGCCGAGCAGTACTTC.

The chain recombines TRBV19 with TRBJ1-5; D is unresolved. V was cut by 3 bases and J by 3 bases, with 6 bases left in between. Germline V gene lookup returns CDR1 LNHDA and CDR2 SQIVND (reference sequence). The length of the CDR3 is 13 residues. CDR3 residues: CASSIGNNQPQHF. In nucleotides, the CDR3 is TGTGCCAGTAGTATCGGCAACAATCAGCCCCAGCATTTT.

This clone showed up just a few times. This chain joins TRBV30 and TRBJ2-7; D could derive from TRBD1 or TRBD2 (5 bases each). The V end lost 0 bases, the J end lost 7 bases, and 16 bases lay between the germline ends. This CDR3 comprises 14 residues. Germline lookup yields CDR1 GTSNPN and CDR2 SVGIG (reference sequence). In nucleotides, the CDR3 is TGTGCCTGGAGTGTAGAATTGGGACCGCCAGAGCAGTACTTC. It specifies CAWSVELGPPEQYF.

The CDR3 DNA follows: TGTGCCAGCAGTCCAACTCCGTGGGGCTATGGCTACACCTTC. It is translated as CASSPTPWGYGYTF. The chain carries TRBV27 and TRBJ1-2, with D unresolved. CDR1 and CDR2 from the germline V gene are MNHEY and SMNVEV (reference sequence). This CDR3 spans 14 amino acids. Between the trimmed V and J ends, which lost 5 bases and 4 bases, there was a span of 14 bases.

The rearrangement links TRBV6-5 to TRBJ2-1; 7 positions agree with TRBD2. CDR1 is MNHEY, CDR2 SVGAGI, per germline. There are 15 residues in the CDR3. V trimming: 5 bases; J trimming: 6 bases; junction bases outside the gene matches: 10. CDR3 in DNA: TGTGCCAGCAGTGTCGATAGCGGGCGGAGCAATGAGCAGTTCTTC. This translates into CASSVDSGRSNEQFF.

This clone was detected a few times. This chain joins TRBV28 and TRBJ1-5; 11 bases fit TRBD1. V lost 3 bases and J lost 2; bases outside the gene matches: 3. This CDR3 region has 16 residues. Germline CDR1 reads MDHEN; CDR2 reads SYDVKM. Here the CDR3 DNA reads TGTGCCAGCAGTTTCGGGACAGGGGGAGGCAATCAGCCCCAGCATTTT. Encoded protein: CASSFGTGGGNQPQHF. Combining the CDR3 with reference TRBV28 and TRBJ1-5 gives the whole variable domain DVKVTQSSRYLVKRTGEKVFLECVQDMDHENMFWYRQDPGLGLRLIYFSYDVKMKEKGDIPEGYSVSREKKERFSLILESASTNQTSMYLCASSFGTGGGNQPQHFGDGTRLSIL.

This rearrangement joins TRBV27 to TRBJ1-2; D call uncertain. Trimming pared 3 bases from V and 5 bases from J, leaving 10 bases between. The CDR3 consists of 13 residues. The germline V gene encodes CDR1 MNHEY and CDR2 SMNVEV (reference sequence). The CDR3 bases are TGTGCCAGCAGTTTCTCACTGGGGTATGGCTACACCTTC. Protein product: CASSFSLGYGYTF.